Listed below are T cell receptor beta chains from one sample, sequenced in a study of T cells in localized non-small cell lung cancer. The assay was immunoSEQ multiplex PCR, and TCRdb's table has in-frame clones only and misses some. The sample lists 50,000 to 70,000 clones, roughly 79% occurring once. The source was PBMCs, collected before any cancer treatment. Every receptor here comes from a man aged 40-75 years with stage II lung adenocarcinoma. The CDR3 runs from the conserved cysteine through the conserved F or W. The D gene is left open where the match is weak. Clone size is given for some rows only: seen once, a few or many times, or a class if the clone is expanded.

D | J | V | size | CDR3 | DNA
TRBD2 | TRBJ2-1 | TRBV7-2 | NA | CASSSSGRGAYNEQFF | TGTGCCAGCAGCTCTAGCGGGAGGGGAGCCTACAATGAGCAGTTCTTC
TRBD1 | TRBJ1-2 | TRBV10-3 | NA | CAIGQGQGLYGYTF | TGTGCCATCGGACAGGGACAGGGGCTCTATGGCTACACCTTC
NA | TRBJ2-7 | TRBV4-2 | NA | CASSQEEGDMRYEQYF | TGTGCCAGCAGCCAAGAAGAAGGGGATATGAGATACGAGCAGTACTTC
NA | TRBJ1-1 | TRBV6-1 | NA | CASSDIYRNTEAFF | TGTGCCAGCAGTGATATTTACAGGAACACTGAAGCTTTCTTT
NA | TRBJ1-4 | TRBV6-5 | NA | CASGSDILSEKLFF | TGTGCCAGCGGGTCGGACATACTCTCAGAAAAACTGTTTTTT
TRBD2 | TRBJ2-6 | TRBV30 | NA | CAWSSGSSGANVLTF | TGTGCCTGGAGTAGCGGGAGCTCTGGGGCCAACGTCCTGACTTTC
NA | TRBJ2-7 | TRBV27 | NA | CASSPDRKSYEQYF | TGTGCCAGCAGTCCTGACAGAAAAAGCTACGAGCAGTACTTC
NA | TRBJ2-5 | TRBV5-4 | NA | CASLRSGNQETQYF | TGTGCCAGCTTAAGAAGCGGAAACCAAGAGACCCAGTACTTC
NA | TRBJ2-5 | TRBV18 | NA | CASSIRDQETQYF | TGTGCCAGCTCAATCAGGGACCAAGAGACCCAGTACTTC
TRBD1 | TRBJ2-1 | TRBV12-5 | NA | CASGRGFGDYNEQFF | TGTGCTAGTGGCAGGGGGTTTGGGGATTACAATGAGCAGTTCTTC
NA | TRBJ1-2 | TRBV9 | NA | CASSPRGGVNYGYTF | TGTGCCAGCAGCCCCCGAGGGGGGGTAAACTATGGCTACACCTTC
NA | TRBJ1-1 | TRBV19 | NA | CASSTPQGRNTEAFF | TGTGCCAGTAGTACCCCACAGGGAAGGAACACTGAAGCTTTCTTT
TRBD2 | TRBJ2-1 | TRBV5-1 | NA | CASSVQPPGGGSYNEQFF | TGCGCCAGCAGCGTCCAGCCCCCGGGGGGAGGGTCCTACAATGAGCAGTTCTTC
NA | TRBJ1-2 | TRBV6-5 | NA | CASSYRQGSYTF | TGTGCCAGCAGTTACCGCCAGGGTAGCTACACCTTC
NA | TRBJ2-5 | TRBV6-5 | NA | CASSYTQGGQETQYF | TGTGCCAGCAGTTACACACAGGGTGGGCAAGAGACCCAGTACTTC
NA | TRBJ1-1 | TRBV2 | few | CASSTSGQMNTEAFF | TGTGCCAGCAGCACTTCAGGACAGATGAACACTGAAGCTTTCTTT
TRBD1 | TRBJ1-6 | TRBV5-4 | once | CASSWDRVENSPLHF | TGTGCCAGCAGCTGGGACAGGGTAGAGAATTCACCCCTCCACTTT
TRBD1 | TRBJ2-7 | TRBV6-5 | once | CASRAPGQGDEQYF | TGTGCCAGCAGGGCCCCAGGACAGGGCGACGAGCAGTACTTC
NA | TRBJ2-1 | TRBV29-1 | NA | CSVESQGGEQFF | TGCAGCGTTGAGTCCCAGGGGGGTGAGCAGTTCTTC
TRBD2 | TRBJ2-3 | TRBV9 | NA | CASSSGLAGILDTQYF | TGTGCCAGCAGCTCCGGACTAGCGGGAATTCTGGATACGCAGTATTTT
NA | TRBJ1-4 | TRBV30 | few | CAWSQGANEKLFF | TGTGCCTGGAGCCAGGGAGCTAATGAAAAACTGTTTTTT
NA | TRBJ2-1 | TRBV21-1 | NA | CPHRPGGPGNEQFF | TGTCCTCATCGGCCGGGAGGGCCTGGGAATGAGCAGTTCTTC
NA | TRBJ2-7 | TRBV10-3 | NA | CAISGARGPHEQYF | TGTGCCATCAGTGGAGCCAGGGGTCCCCACGAGCAGTACTTC
NA | TRBJ2-1 | TRBV14 | NA | CASSQAVSEQFF | TGTGCCAGCAGCCAAGCAGTGAGTGAGCAGTTCTTC
NA | TRBJ1-2 | TRBV6-1 | NA | CASSAPRGAGGYTF | TGTGCCAGCAGTGCCCCAAGGGGGGCAGGAGGCTACACCTTC
NA | TRBJ1-2 | TRBV4-1 | NA | CASSPQPGTETIGGGYTF | TGCGCCAGCAGCCCCCAGCCCGGGACGGAGACTATAGGGGGGGGCTACACCTTC
TRBD1 | TRBJ2-2 | TRBV10-3 | NA | CAISYRGTNTGELFF | TGTGCCATCAGTTACAGGGGCACGAACACCGGGGAGCTGTTTTTT
NA | TRBJ2-7 | TRBV6-1 | once | CASSLGYEQYF | TGTGCCAGCAGTCTCGGGTACGAGCAGTACTTC
NA | TRBJ1-2 | TRBV6-5 | NA | CASSYLYPGYGYTF | TGTGCCAGCAGTTACCTCTACCCAGGCTATGGCTACACCTTC
NA | TRBJ2-3 | TRBV7-9 | NA | CASRKNVGGSTDTQYF | TGTGCCAGCAGGAAAAATGTGGGAGGATCAACAGATACGCAGTATTTT
NA | TRBJ2-3 | TRBV9 | NA | CASSFTGQFSTDTQYF | TGTGCCAGCAGCTTTACCGGACAGTTTAGCACAGATACGCAGTATTTT
NA | TRBJ1-1 | TRBV19 | NA | CASSWGSLEAFF | TGTGCCAGTAGTTGGGGCAGCTTGGAAGCTTTCTTT
NA | TRBJ1-3 | TRBV2 | NA | CASSEQPNSGNTIYF | TGTGCCAGCAGTGAACAGCCTAACTCTGGAAACACCATATATTTT
TRBD1 | TRBJ1-2 | TRBV19 | few | CASSIGTGYGGGYTF | TGTGCCAGTAGTATAGGGACAGGGTACGGCGGTGGCTACACCTTC
NA | TRBJ2-4 | TRBV6-1 | NA | CASSERDGPKNIQYF | TGTGCCAGCAGTGAACGTGACGGGCCTAAAAACATTCAGTACTTC
NA | TRBJ2-2 | TRBV7-7 | NA | CASSLSGTSNTGELFF | TGTGCTAGCAGCTTATCCGGGACGTCGAACACCGGGGAGCTGTTTTTT
NA | TRBJ1-2 | TRBV28 | NA | CASSLFGNYGYTF | TGTGCCAGCAGTTTATTTGGGAACTATGGCTACACCTTC
TRBD2 | TRBJ2-7 | TRBV9 | NA | CASSVSGSPHGQYF | TGTGCCAGCAGCGTTAGCGGGAGCCCCCACGGGCAGTACTTC
NA | TRBJ1-3 | TRBV7-2 | NA | CASSPSQQGTGNTIYF | TGTGCCAGCAGCCCAAGTCAGCAGGGGACTGGAAACACCATATATTTT
NA | TRBJ2-7 | TRBV2 | NA | CASRRTQNSYEQYF | TGTGCCAGCAGACGGACTCAGAATTCCTACGAGCAGTACTTC
TRBD1 | TRBJ1-1 | TRBV30 | NA | CAWSASGQGNTEAFF | TGTGCCTGGAGTGCGTCCGGACAGGGGAACACTGAAGCTTTCTTT
TRBD1 | TRBJ1-2 | TRBV5-1 | NA | CASRGDSDNYGYTF | TGCGCCAGCAGGGGGGACAGCGACAACTATGGCTACACCTTC
TRBD2 | TRBJ2-1 | TRBV4-1 | NA | CASSQAGLAEQFF | TGCGCCAGCAGCCAGGCAGGACTAGCGGAGCAGTTCTTC
NA | TRBJ1-1 | TRBV25-1 | NA | CASRKQGNTEAFF | TGTGCCAGCAGGAAACAAGGGAACACTGAAGCTTTCTTT
TRBD2 | TRBJ2-2 | TRBV27 | NA | CASCVTSVTNTGELFF | TGTGCCAGCTGTGTGACTAGCGTGACGAACACCGGGGAGCTGTTTTTT
NA | TRBJ2-2 | TRBV6-1 | NA | CASSRTGELFF | TGTGCCAGCAGCCGTACCGGGGAGCTGTTTTTT
NA | TRBJ2-5 | TRBV6-5 | few | CASSPSYRTEETQYF | TGTGCCAGCAGCCCCTCGTACCGTACAGAAGAGACCCAGTACTTC
TRBD1 | TRBJ2-1 | TRBV2 | NA | CASRATGGASYNEQFF | TGTGCCAGCAGGGCGACAGGGGGAGCCTCCTACAATGAGCAGTTCTTC
NA | TRBJ1-1 | TRBV7-8 | NA | CASTAQGGANTEAFF | TGTGCCAGCACGGCCCAGGGTGGGGCGAACACTGAAGCTTTCTTT
NA | TRBJ1-1 | TRBV7-9 | NA | CASSLENTEAFF | TGTGCCAGCAGCCTAGAGAACACTGAAGCTTTCTTT